A selection of T cell receptor beta chains follows, all from one sample in a study of OX40 agonist ivuxolimab in advanced cancers. The method was immunoSEQ multiplex PCR; TCRdb's version includes in-frame clones alone and lacks a portion of them. The data hold about 55,000 clones, with roughly 86% observed a single time. The specimen was CD4+ or CD8+ T cells sorted from blood, collected in a trial of the OX40 agonist ivuxolimab. These receptors came from an adult with an advanced solid tumor such as melanoma, head and neck, liver or kidney cancer. Both conserved end residues are part of each CDR3. The D gene is left open where the match is weak. Some rows mark clone size as missing; the rest say once, few, many or name a class of expanded clone.

J: TRBJ2-3; size: NA; V: TRBV30; D: NA; CDR3: CAFNRADTQYF; DNA: TGTGCCTTTAACAGGGCGGATACGCAGTATTTT
J: TRBJ2-4; size: NA; V: TRBV7-8; D: TRBD2; CDR3: CASSLGGTSGVAKNIQYF; DNA: TGTGCCAGCAGCTTAGGAGGGACTAGCGGGGTAGCCAAAAACATTCAGTACTTC
J: TRBJ2-1; size: NA; V: TRBV7-9; D: TRBD1; CDR3: CASSSGQTTYNEQFF; DNA: TGTGCCAGCAGCTCGGGACAGACTACCTACAATGAGCAGTTCTTC
J: TRBJ1-1; size: once; V: TRBV5-1; D: NA; CDR3: CASSPGRPGTEAFF; DNA: TGCGCCAGCAGCCCGGGACGGCCGGGCACTGAAGCTTTCTTT
J: TRBJ1-2; size: once; V: TRBV9; D: TRBD1; CDR3: CASSAGTGVMNYGYTF; DNA: TGTGCCAGCAGCGCAGGGACAGGGGTAATGAACTATGGCTACACCTTC
J: TRBJ2-7; size: NA; V: TRBV1; D: NA; CDR3: CTSSQDLLAGEVSSNEQYF; DNA: TGCACCAGCAGCCAAGATTTGCTAGCGGGAGAGGTGTCGTCTAACGAGCAGTACTTC
J: TRBJ2-1; size: NA; V: TRBV19; D: TRBD2; CDR3: CATQREGQGNEQFF; DNA: TGTGCCACCCAGCGGGAGGGCCAAGGTAATGAGCAGTTCTTC
J: TRBJ1-5; size: NA; V: TRBV27; D: TRBD1; CDR3: CASSLTGGRGQPQHF; DNA: TGTGCCAGCAGTTTGACAGGGGGCAGAGGTCAGCCCCAGCATTTT
J: TRBJ2-3; size: NA; V: TRBV7-2; D: NA; CDR3: CASSLVVGGTDTQYF; DNA: TGTGCCAGCAGCTTAGTAGTGGGAGGCACAGATACGCAGTATTTT
J: TRBJ1-1; size: NA; V: TRBV28; D: NA; CDR3: CASSLPGRNTEAFF; DNA: TGTGCCAGCAGTCTTCCCGGGAGGAACACTGAAGCTTTCTTT
J: TRBJ2-5; size: NA; V: TRBV2; D: NA; CDR3: CASGDRLMTQETQYF; DNA: TGTGCCAGTGGTGACAGGTTAATGACCCAAGAGACCCAGTACTTC
J: TRBJ2-1; size: once; V: TRBV9; D: NA; CDR3: CASSGSHRTLSYNEQFF; DNA: TGTGCCAGCAGCGGCAGTCACAGGACTCTCTCCTACAATGAGCAGTTCTTC
J: TRBJ2-1; size: NA; V: TRBV11-2; D: TRBD1; CDR3: CASSLGGTGGRNEQFF; DNA: TGTGCCAGCAGCTTAGGCGGGACAGGGGGCCGGAATGAGCAGTTCTTC
J: TRBJ2-7; size: NA; V: TRBV7-9; D: TRBD1; CDR3: CASSRWTGLPDKYEQYF; DNA: TGTGCCAGCAGCCGCTGGACAGGATTGCCGGACAAATACGAGCAGTACTTC
J: TRBJ2-7; size: few; V: TRBV30; D: TRBD1; CDR3: CAWSLSGTGSYEQYF; DNA: TGTGCCTGGAGTTTATCCGGGACAGGGTCCTACGAGCAGTACTTC
J: TRBJ1-4; size: NA; V: TRBV5-1; D: NA; CDR3: CASSLAYGDEKLFF; DNA: TGCGCCAGCAGCTTGGCCTACGGGGATGAAAAACTGTTTTTT
J: TRBJ2-1; size: NA; V: TRBV9; D: TRBD2; CDR3: CASSVGPGGGRSSYNEQFF; DNA: TGTGCCAGCAGCGTAGGCCCTGGGGGCGGGAGGAGCTCCTACAATGAGCAGTTCTTC
J: TRBJ2-2; size: NA; V: TRBV5-1; D: NA; CDR3: CASSLASGFGELFF; DNA: TGCGCCAGCAGCTTGGCATCAGGGTTCGGGGAGCTGTTTTTT
J: TRBJ1-3; size: NA; V: TRBV18; D: NA; CDR3: CASSPPNGPGNTIYF; DNA: TGTGCCAGCTCACCACCAAACGGCCCTGGAAACACCATATATTTT
J: TRBJ2-3; size: once; V: TRBV28; D: TRBD2; CDR3: CATFGLAEGVDTQYF; DNA: TGTGCCACCTTCGGACTAGCTGAAGGGGTTGATACGCAGTATTTT
J: TRBJ2-5; size: few; V: TRBV4-2; D: NA; CDR3: CASSSGQPRGETQYF; DNA: TGTGCCAGCAGCTCCGGACAGCCGCGAGGGGAGACCCAGTACTTC
J: TRBJ1-5; size: few; V: TRBV2; D: NA; CDR3: CASSEDLNQPQHF; DNA: TGTGCCAGCAGTGAAGATCTTAATCAGCCCCAGCATTTT
J: TRBJ2-5; size: NA; V: TRBV5-4; D: NA; CDR3: CASSPDISQETQYF; DNA: TGTGCCAGCAGCCCCGACATCTCTCAAGAGACCCAGTACTTC
J: TRBJ1-4; size: NA; V: TRBV9; D: TRBD1; CDR3: CASSVGIRGTDNEKLFF; DNA: TGTGCCAGCAGCGTAGGAATTAGGGGGACAGATAATGAAAAACTGTTTTTT
J: TRBJ1-4; size: NA; V: TRBV28; D: NA; CDR3: CASSPFNEKLFF; DNA: TGTGCCAGCAGTCCATTTAATGAAAAACTGTTTTTT
J: TRBJ2-7; size: NA; V: TRBV18; D: NA; CDR3: CASSVGGPPYEQYF; DNA: TGTGCCAGCTCTGTGGGAGGACCCCCCTACGAGCAGTACTTC
J: TRBJ2-2; size: NA; V: TRBV2; D: TRBD1; CDR3: CASTKAGGADGELFF; DNA: TGTGCCAGCACGAAGGCAGGGGGCGCAGACGGGGAGCTGTTTTTT
J: TRBJ2-3; size: NA; V: TRBV5-6; D: NA; CDR3: CASSLVGLGGSTDTQYF; DNA: TGTGCCAGCAGCTTGGTAGGCCTGGGGGGAAGCACAGATACGCAGTATTTT
J: TRBJ2-1; size: NA; V: TRBV11-2; D: NA; CDR3: CASSLMGGNEQFF; DNA: TGTGCCAGCAGCTTAATGGGGGGCAATGAGCAGTTCTTC
J: TRBJ2-2; size: NA; V: TRBV29-1; D: TRBD1; CDR3: CSVLGQGVTGELFF; DNA: TGCAGCGTTTTGGGACAGGGGGTAACCGGGGAGCTGTTTTTT
J: TRBJ2-7; size: NA; V: TRBV6-5; D: TRBD1; CDR3: CASSYRQGTYEQYF; DNA: TGTGCCAGCAGTTACCGACAGGGGACCTACGAGCAGTACTTC
J: TRBJ2-2; size: NA; V: TRBV27; D: TRBD2; CDR3: CASSLAGGSGELFF; DNA: TGTGCCAGCAGCCTAGCGGGAGGGTCCGGGGAGCTGTTTTTT
J: TRBJ2-5; size: NA; V: TRBV7-9; D: NA; CDR3: CASRGQETQYF; DNA: TGTGCCAGCCGTGGCCAAGAGACCCAGTACTTC
J: TRBJ2-2; size: NA; V: TRBV7-9; D: TRBD2; CDR3: CASSRADLAVSGELFF; DNA: TGTGCCAGCAGCCGGGCTGACCTAGCGGTATCCGGGGAGCTGTTTTTT
J: TRBJ2-1; size: NA; V: TRBV6-1; D: NA; CDR3: CASSYGPYNEQFF; DNA: TGTGCCAGCTCTTACGGACCCTACAATGAGCAGTTCTTC
J: TRBJ2-1; size: NA; V: TRBV27; D: TRBD1; CDR3: CASSFSTGVAYNEQFF; DNA: TGTGCCAGCAGTTTCTCAACAGGGGTGGCCTACAATGAGCAGTTCTTC
J: TRBJ2-3; size: NA; V: TRBV19; D: NA; CDR3: CASRAPARAQYF; DNA: TGTGCCAGTAGGGCACCGGCAAGGGCGCAGTATTTT
J: TRBJ2-3; size: NA; V: TRBV6-5; D: NA; CDR3: CASSLSGLTDTQYF; DNA: TGTGCCAGCAGCCTTAGCGGACTCACAGATACGCAGTATTTT
J: TRBJ1-1; size: NA; V: TRBV5-6; D: TRBD1; CDR3: CASSLLWTGGTEAFF; DNA: TGTGCCAGCAGCTTGCTCTGGACAGGGGGCACTGAAGCTTTCTTT
J: TRBJ2-7; size: few; V: TRBV10-1; D: NA; CDR3: CASSERQKSSYEQYF; DNA: TGCGCCAGCAGTGAACGTCAGAAGAGCTCCTACGAGCAGTACTTC
J: TRBJ2-7; size: NA; V: TRBV5-1; D: TRBD2; CDR3: CATSDGTSGAYEQYF; DNA: TGCGCCACCTCGGACGGGACTAGCGGGGCCTACGAGCAGTACTTC
J: TRBJ2-1; size: NA; V: TRBV7-7; D: TRBD2; CDR3: CASSLSSGSSYNEQFF; DNA: TGTGCTAGCAGCTTGTCTAGCGGAAGCTCCTACAATGAGCAGTTCTTC